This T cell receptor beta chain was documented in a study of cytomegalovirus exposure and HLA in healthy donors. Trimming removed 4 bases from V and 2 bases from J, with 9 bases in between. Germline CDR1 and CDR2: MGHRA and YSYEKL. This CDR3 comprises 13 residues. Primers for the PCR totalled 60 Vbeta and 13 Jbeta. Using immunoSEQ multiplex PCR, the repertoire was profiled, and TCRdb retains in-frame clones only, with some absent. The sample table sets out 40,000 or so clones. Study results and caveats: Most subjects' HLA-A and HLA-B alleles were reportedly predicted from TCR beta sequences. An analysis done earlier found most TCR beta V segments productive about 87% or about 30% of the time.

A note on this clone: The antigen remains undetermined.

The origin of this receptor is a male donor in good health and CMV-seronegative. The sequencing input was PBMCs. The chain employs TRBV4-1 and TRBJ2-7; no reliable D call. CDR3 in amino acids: CASSPTTAYEQYF. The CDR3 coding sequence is TGCGCCAGCAGCCCTACAACAGCCTACGAGCAGTACTTC.